The 4 T cell receptor beta chains presented below share a single source sample, sequenced in a study of OX40 agonist ivuxolimab in advanced cancers. TCRdb's table, derived via immunoSEQ multiplex PCR, lists solely in-frame clones and lacks some. This table holds fewer than 65,000 clones, over 75% found once. The sequencing here drew on CD4+ or CD8+ T cells sorted from blood, taken in a trial of the OX40 agonist ivuxolimab. The origin of the receptors is an adult with an advanced solid tumor such as melanoma, head and neck, liver or kidney cancer.

The chain recombines TRBV6-6 with TRBJ2-1; TRBD2 matches 7 bases. The germline V gene encodes CDR1 MNHNY and CDR2 SVGAGI (reference sequence). This CDR3 contains 13 residues. Losses at the gene ends were 10 bases for V and 4 bases for J; bases not matched to a gene: 7. CDR3: CATRSGEYNEQFF. The DNA of the CDR3 is TGTGCCACCCGGAGCGGGGAGTACAATGAGCAGTTCTTC.

The gene calls are TRBV28 and TRBJ1-5; D not certain. Per germline, CDR1 MDHEN and CDR2 SYDVKM. The CDR3 is made up of 13 amino acids. Trimming took off 5 bases at V and 4 bases at J, with 9 bases between the two ends. The CDR3 loop reads CASSGSGNQPQHF. CDR3 DNA sequence: TGTGCCAGCAGTGGGTCCGGGAATCAGCCCCAGCATTTT.

The V call is TRBV5-5, the J call TRBJ1-2; 8 positions agree with TRBD1. The germline CDR1 and CDR2 sequences are SGHKS and YYEKEE (reference sequence). The ends lost 4 bases at V and 6 bases at J; junction bases unmatched: 14. The CDR3 totals 16 residues. The CDR3 coding sequence is TGTGCCAGCAGCCCCTTTGGACAGGGTCGCTTGGATGGCTACACCTTC. Amino acid sequence: CASSPFGQGRLDGYTF.

The rearrangement uses TRBV5-5 and TRBJ2-3; 13 positions match TRBD2. The length of the CDR3 is 16 residues. CDR1 is SGHKS, CDR2 YYEKEE, per germline (reference sequence). Losses at the gene ends were 4 bases for V and 2 bases for J; bases not matched to a gene: 4. The CDR3 DNA reads TGTGCCAGCAGCACGGGACTAGCGGGGCACACAGATACGCAGTATTTT. Translated, it gives CASSTGLAGHTDTQYF.